The source of this T cell receptor (beta chain) is a study of cytomegalovirus exposure and HLA in healthy donors. Study results and limitations: Being productive about 90% or about 30% of the time was typical of most TCR beta V segments in an earlier analysis. More clonal expansion characterized HLA-associated TCR beta chains than equally common others in a later analysis.

Remarks on this clone: Its target is not known.

Germline V gives CDR1 MNHEY, CDR2 SMNVEV (reference sequence). V was pared by 4 bases and J by 2 bases, with 9 bases of the junction left unmatched. This CDR3 has 16 residues. Use of 60 Vbeta and 13 Jbeta primers characterized the PCR. The data were produced by immunoSEQ multiplex PCR, yet TCRdb's version contains in-frame clones alone and is incomplete. The sample consists of approximately 150,000 clones, 81% of them appearing once. This TCR came from a woman in her late teens or twenties in good health and CMV-seropositive. The sample comprised PBMCs. The chain employs TRBV27 and TRBJ2-3, with TRBD1 identical over 7 bases. DNA for the CDR3: TGTGCCAGCAGTTCCCACCGGGACAGCTACACAGATACGCAGTATTTT. Translated: CASSSHRDSYTDTQYF.